The 8 T cell receptor beta chains presented below share a single source sample, sequenced in a study of T cell repertoires in cytomegalovirus infection. TCRdb processed the reads anew with MiXCR; each CDR3 protein has one entry. The table shows a few hundred thousand distinct CDR3 sequences, with around 40% occurring only once. These TCRs are of unknown antigen specificity. The sequenced sample was cultured PBMCs, obtained from culture after CMV antigen stimulation. All receptors come from a human donor in good health (CMV status not recorded). Some clones in this sample may be carry-over from other donors' samples.

There are a few counts of this clonotype. V and J are TRBV30 and TRBJ2-5; 10 bases align to TRBD2. Germline CDR1 GTSNPN, CDR2 SVGIG (reference sequence). The CDR3 has 16 amino acids. Trimming took 0 bases from V and 7 from J; bases not matched to a gene: 11. The CDR3 region is CAWSVRGTSGVGTQYF. CDR3 coding DNA: TGTGCCTGGAGTGTAAGGGGAACTAGCGGGGTTGGGACCCAGTACTTC.

The rearrangement links TRBV7-9 to TRBJ2-1; 9 bases map to TRBD1. CDR1 and CDR2 from the germline V gene are SEHNR and FQNEAQ (reference sequence). The CDR3 covers 15 residues. Trimming cost V 8 bases and J 7 bases; bases outside gene matches: 12. The CDR3 region is CASEHRTGAGNEQFF. In DNA, the CDR3 is TGTGCCAGCGAACATAGGACAGGGGCTGGGAATGAGCAGTTCTTC.

This clonotype was observed many times. V usage is TRBV7-2 and J usage is TRBJ2-5, with 13 positions matching TRBD2. CDR3 length: 19 residues. CDR1 and CDR2 from the germline V gene are SGHTA and FQGNSA. Trimming cost V 4 bases and J 7 bases; bases outside gene matches: 18. The CDR3 DNA is TGTGCCAGCAGCTCAACTCCCTGGACTAGCGGGAGTGGTAGTGGGACCCAGTACTTC. Translating it yields CASSSTPWTSGSGSGTQYF.

The chain links TRBV2 to TRBJ2-3; D is possibly TRBD2 (6 bases). V was clipped by 7 bases and J by 1 base, with 18 bases between them. Germline values: CDR1 SNHLY, CDR2 FYNNEI. The CDR3 is made up of 16 amino acids. The CDR3, as DNA: TGTGCCAGCACGGCCATTGCGGGGCCCCGCACAGATACGCAGTATTTT. The encoded protein is CASTAIAGPRTDTQYF.

This chain uses TRBV2 with TRBJ2-7, with D uncertain. V was clipped by 2 bases and J by 6 bases, with 14 bases between them. The germline CDR1 and CDR2 sequences are SNHLY and FYNNEI. The CDR3 is made up of 14 amino acids. CDR3 residues: CASSENIGVGEQYF. The CDR3 coding sequence is TGTGCCAGCAGTGAAAATATTGGGGTGGGCGAGCAGTACTTC.

The genes are TRBV20-1 and TRBJ1-6; D gene ambiguous. Germline V gene sequence: CDR1 DFQATT, CDR2 SNEGSKA (reference sequence). V was pared by 3 bases and J by 0 bases, with 12 bases between. This CDR3 is 16 amino acids long. CDR3 bases: TGCAGTGCTAGGTCAGGAATCGTCTCCTATAATTCACCCCTCCACTTT. It encodes CSARSGIVSYNSPLHF.

V gene TRBV7-9 combines with J gene TRBJ2-1; the match to TRBD2 covers 8 bases. V lost 5 bases, J lost 4 bases, and 7 bases stayed unmatched. Per the germline V gene, CDR1 is SEHNR and CDR2 is FQNEAQ (reference sequence). This CDR3 contains 15 residues. The CDR3 nucleotides are TGTGCCAGCAGCCCCGGGCGGGGGGCATACAATGAGCAGTTCTTC. Amino acids: CASSPGRGAYNEQFF.

The V and J genes are TRBV12-3 or TRBV12-4 and TRBJ1-1; D gene unclear. Trimming pared 3 bases from V and 6 bases from J, leaving 14 bases between. The CDR3 totals 14 residues. CDR3 DNA: TGTGCCAGCAGTTTGTGGAGGGTGAGGTCTGAAGCTTTCTTT. Amino acid sequence: CASSLWRVRSEAFF.